The clone carrying this TCR beta chain was detected only once. Antigen unknown. The PCR used 60 Vbeta and 13 Jbeta primers. Data came from immunoSEQ multiplex PCR; TCRdb stores just in-frame clones and leaves some out. The table includes approximately 140,000 clones, around 85% detected once. These data are taken from a study of cytomegalovirus exposure and HLA in healthy donors. The study's findings and limits: Later analysis identified several of the most significant clusters that appeared linked to common viral pathogens. Listed as cytomegalovirus-associated were about 160 TCR beta chains.

Germline V gene lookup returns CDR1 KGHSH and CDR2 LQKENI. CDR3 size: 13 residues. Trimming removed 2 bases from V and 5 bases from J, with 9 bases in between. The source of this sequence is a man in his forties in good health and CMV-seropositive. This chain links TRBV18 with TRBJ2-5; weak D call: TRBD1 (7 bases). The sequencing sample was made of PBMCs. CDR3 DNA sequence: TGTGCCAGCTCACCAGCAGGGGGGGAGACCCAGTACTTC. It is translated as CASSPAGGETQYF.